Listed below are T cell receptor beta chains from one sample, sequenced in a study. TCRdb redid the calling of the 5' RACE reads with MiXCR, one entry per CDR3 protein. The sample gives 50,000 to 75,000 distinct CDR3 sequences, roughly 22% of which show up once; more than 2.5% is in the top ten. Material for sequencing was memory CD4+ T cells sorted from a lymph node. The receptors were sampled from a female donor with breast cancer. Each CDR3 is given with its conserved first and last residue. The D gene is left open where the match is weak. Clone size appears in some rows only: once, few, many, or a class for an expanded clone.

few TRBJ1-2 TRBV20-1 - CSARVTRGNGYTF TGCAGTGCTAGAGTAACCCGAGGAAATGGCTACACCTTC
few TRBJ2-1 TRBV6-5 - CASSPRGIRNEQFF TGTGCCAGCAGTCCCCGGGGTATCCGTAATGAGCAGTTCTTC
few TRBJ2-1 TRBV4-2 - CASSQDLGQQFF TGTGCCAGCAGCCAAGACTTGGGTCAGCAGTTCTTC
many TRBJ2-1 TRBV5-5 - CASSLGSSYNEQFF TGTGCCAGCAGCTTAGGTAGCTCCTACAATGAGCAGTTCTTC
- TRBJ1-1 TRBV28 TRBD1 CASSFTRTGGVEAFF TGTGCCAGCAGTTTTACCCGGACAGGGGGCGTTGAAGCTTTCTTT
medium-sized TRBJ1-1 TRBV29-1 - CSPTTELNTEAFF TGCAGCCCGACCACAGAGTTGAACACTGAAGCTTTCTTT
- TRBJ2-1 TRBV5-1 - CASSQYNEQFF TGCGCCAGCAGCCAATACAATGAGCAGTTCTTC
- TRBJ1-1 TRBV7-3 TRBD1 CASGRQGSTEAFF TGTGCCAGCGGTCGACAGGGTTCCACTGAAGCTTTCTTT
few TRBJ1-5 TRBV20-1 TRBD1 CSARGQGVGQPQHF TGCAGTGCTCGGGGACAGGGAGTAGGTCAGCCCCAGCATTTT
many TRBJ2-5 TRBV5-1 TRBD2 CASSLAFTSGDTQETQYF TGCGCCAGCAGCTTGGCCTTTACTAGCGGGGACACCCAAGAGACCCAGTACTTC
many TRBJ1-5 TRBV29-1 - CSTLDSSNQPQHF TGCAGCACCCTTGACAGTAGCAATCAGCCCCAGCATTTT
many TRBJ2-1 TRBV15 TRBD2 CATSSRGGGKQFF TGTGCCACCAGCTCCCGCGGGGGAGGCAAGCAGTTCTTC
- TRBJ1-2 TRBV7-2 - CASSSQTAQGGLYGYTF TGTGCCAGCAGCTCCCAAACCGCGCAGGGCGGGCTCTATGGCTACACCTTC
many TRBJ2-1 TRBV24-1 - CATSDLGTTYNEQFF TGTGCCACCAGTGATTTGGGGACCACCTACAATGAGCAGTTCTTC
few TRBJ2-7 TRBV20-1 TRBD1 CSARDRIFSLREQYF TGCAGTGCTAGGGACAGGATCTTCTCTCTTCGGGAGCAGTACTTC
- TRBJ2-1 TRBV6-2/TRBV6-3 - CASSPADEQFF TGTGCCAGCAGTCCCGCAGATGAGCAGTTCTTC
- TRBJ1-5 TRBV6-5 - CASRMSGWDNQPQHF TGTGCCAGCAGAATGAGCGGTTGGGACAATCAGCCCCAGCATTTT
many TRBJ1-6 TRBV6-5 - CASSRTDNSPLHF TGTGCCAGCAGTCGGACAGATAATTCACCCCTCCACTTT
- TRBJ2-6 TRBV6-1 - CASSDGFSGANVLTF TGTGCCAGCAGTGACGGTTTCTCTGGGGCCAACGTCCTGACTTTC
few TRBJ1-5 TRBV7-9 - CASSPGDNPNTDTQHF TGTGCCAGCAGCCCCGGGGACAACCCGAACACAGATACGCAGCATTTT
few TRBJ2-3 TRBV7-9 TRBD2 CASSLTSGRLTDTQYF TGTGCCAGCAGCTTAACTAGCGGGAGACTTACAGATACGCAGTATTTT
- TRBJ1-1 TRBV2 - CASMYRPDTEAFF TGTGCCAGCATGTACAGACCGGACACTGAAGCTTTCTTT
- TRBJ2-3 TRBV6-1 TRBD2 CAISPSGGSTDTQYF TGTGCCATTTCACCTAGCGGTGGGAGCACAGATACGCAGTATTTT
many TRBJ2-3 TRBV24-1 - CATSDFAFGSDTQYF TGTGCCACCAGTGATTTCGCGTTCGGATCAGATACGCAGTATTTT
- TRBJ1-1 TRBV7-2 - CASSPNPVLKGRLRSTGAFF TGTGCCAGCAGCCCAAATCCGGTTTTAAAGGGACGCCTGAGGAGTACTGGAGCTTTCTTT
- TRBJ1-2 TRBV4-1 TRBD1 CASNRDRAHTF TGCGCCAGCAACCGGGACAGGGCGCACACCTTC
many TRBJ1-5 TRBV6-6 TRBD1 CASSETGDQPQHF TGTGCCAGCAGTGAAACAGGGGATCAGCCCCAGCATTTT
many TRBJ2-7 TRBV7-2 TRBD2 CASSPSSGKGNEQYF TGTGCCAGCAGCCCGTCTAGCGGGAAGGGAAACGAGCAGTACTTC
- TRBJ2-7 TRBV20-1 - CSASPHGGNSEQNF TGCAGTGCTAGCCCCCATGGGGGGAATTCCGAGCAGAACTTC
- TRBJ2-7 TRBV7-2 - CASSLAHSTYEQYF TGTGCCAGCAGCTTAGCGCACTCGACCTACGAGCAGTACTTC
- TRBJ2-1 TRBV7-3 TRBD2 CASSSGTSGNNEQFF TGTGCCAGCAGCTCCGGGACTAGCGGGAACAATGAGCAGTTCTTC
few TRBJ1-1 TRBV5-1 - CASSLGRRSNTEAFF TGCGCCAGCAGCTTGGGTAGGCGATCGAACACTGAAGCTTTCTTT
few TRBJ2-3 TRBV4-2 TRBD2 CASSPRGSSGSGPDTQYF TGTGCCAGCAGCCCCCGGGGGTCTAGCGGGAGTGGGCCAGATACGCAGTATTTT
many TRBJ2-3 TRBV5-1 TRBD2 CASSLAGTDTQYF TGCGCCAGCAGCTTAGCGGGGACAGATACGCAGTATTTT
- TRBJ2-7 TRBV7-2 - CASSLMTGPYEQYF TGTGCCAGCAGCTTGATGACGGGACCCTACGAGCAGTACTTC
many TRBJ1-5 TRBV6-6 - CASSSPADQPQHF TGTGCCAGCAGTTCTCCGGCCGATCAGCCCCAGCATTTT
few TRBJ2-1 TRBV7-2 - CASSLDGSGQFF TGTGCCAGCAGCTTAGACGGGTCGGGGCAGTTCTTC
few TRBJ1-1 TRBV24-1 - CATSDGIEAFF TGTGCCACCAGTGATGGCATTGAAGCTTTCTTT
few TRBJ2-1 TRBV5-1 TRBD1 CASSPNRGTYNEQFF TGCGCCAGCAGCCCAAACAGGGGCACCTACAATGAGCAGTTCTTC
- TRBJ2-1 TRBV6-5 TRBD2 CASSYSGASGRLYNEQFF TGTGCCAGCAGTTACTCGGGGGCTAGCGGGAGACTTTACAATGAGCAGTTCTTC
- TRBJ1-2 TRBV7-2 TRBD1 CASSVDRGAYGYTF TGTGCCAGCAGCGTCGACAGGGGGGCCTATGGCTACACCTTC
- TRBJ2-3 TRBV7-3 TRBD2 CASSLSFGGGPSDTQYF TGTGCCAGCAGCTTAAGTTTTGGCGGGGGGCCCTCAGATACGCAGTATTTT
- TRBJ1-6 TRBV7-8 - CASSINENSPLHF TGTGCCAGCAGCATCAATGAAAATTCACCCCTCCACTTT
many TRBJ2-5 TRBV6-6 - CASSYREGETQYF TGTGCCAGCAGTTACCGCGAGGGAGAGACCCAGTACTTC
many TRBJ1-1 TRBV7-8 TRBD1 CASSPLQGVILNTEAFF TGTGCCAGCAGCCCCCTCCAGGGGGTTATACTGAACACTGAAGCTTTCTTT
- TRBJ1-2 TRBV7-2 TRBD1 CASSTRTGDGYTF TGTGCCAGCAGTACCAGGACAGGGGACGGCTACACCTTC
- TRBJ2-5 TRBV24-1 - CATSQPGGGQETQYF TGTGCCACCAGTCAACCGGGGGGCGGCCAAGAGACCCAGTACTTC
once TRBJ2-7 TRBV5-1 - CASSLDLCEQYF TGCGCCAGCAGCTTGGACCTCTGCGAGCAGTACTTC
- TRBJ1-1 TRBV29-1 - CSVESDLSLNTEAFF TGCAGCGTTGAATCGGACTTATCCTTGAACACTGAAGCTTTCTTT
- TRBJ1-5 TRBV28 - CASSFTDRTNQPQQF TGTGCCAGCAGCTTTACCGACCGAACCAATCAGCCCCAACAGTTT
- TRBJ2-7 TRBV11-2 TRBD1 CASSLDSQTGDEQYF TGTGCCAGCAGCTTAGATTCCCAGACAGGGGACGAGCAGTACTTC
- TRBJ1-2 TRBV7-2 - CASSPGRNYGYTF TGTGCCAGCAGCCCGGGACGGAACTATGGCTACACCTTC